This entry describes one T cell receptor (beta chain). Here immunoSEQ multiplex PCR was the method, and the copy in TCRdb shows in-frame clones only, minus some. The sample comprises under 300,000 clones, around 90% of which are singletons, and around 1% rests with the top ten. The record originates from a study of blood T cell repertoires in COVID-19. The sample consisted of PBMCs or T cells enriched from blood (not recorded which). The TCR was taken from a woman in her twenties or thirties who had recovered from COVID-19.

The CDR3: CASSQALAGDLSYNEQFF. CDR3 in DNA: TGTGCCAGCAGCCAAGCACTAGCGGGAGACCTCTCCTACAATGAGCAGTTCTTC. The chain combines TRBV4-2 with TRBJ2-1; the match to TRBD2 covers 11 bases. The CDR3 spans 18 residues. Germline-derived CDR1 and CDR2 are LGHNA and YNFKEQ. Trimming removed 1 base from V and 0 bases from J; junction bases left unmatched: 5.